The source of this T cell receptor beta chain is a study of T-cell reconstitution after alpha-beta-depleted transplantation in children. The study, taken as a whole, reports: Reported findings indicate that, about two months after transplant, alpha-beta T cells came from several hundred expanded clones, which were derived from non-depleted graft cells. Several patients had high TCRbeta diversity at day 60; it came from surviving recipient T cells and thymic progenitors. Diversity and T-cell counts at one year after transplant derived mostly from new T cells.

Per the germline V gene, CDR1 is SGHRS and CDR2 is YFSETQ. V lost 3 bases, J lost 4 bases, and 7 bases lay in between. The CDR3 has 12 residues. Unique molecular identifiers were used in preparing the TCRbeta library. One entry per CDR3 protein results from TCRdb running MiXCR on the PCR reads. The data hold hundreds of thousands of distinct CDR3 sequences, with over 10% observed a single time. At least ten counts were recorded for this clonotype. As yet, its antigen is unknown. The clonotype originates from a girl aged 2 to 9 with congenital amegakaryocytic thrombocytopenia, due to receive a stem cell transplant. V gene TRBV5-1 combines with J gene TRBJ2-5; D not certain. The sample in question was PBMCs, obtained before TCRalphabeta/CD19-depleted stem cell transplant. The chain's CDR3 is CASSSGTETQYF. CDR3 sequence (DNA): TGCGCCAGCAGCTCTGGAACAGAGACCCAGTACTTC.